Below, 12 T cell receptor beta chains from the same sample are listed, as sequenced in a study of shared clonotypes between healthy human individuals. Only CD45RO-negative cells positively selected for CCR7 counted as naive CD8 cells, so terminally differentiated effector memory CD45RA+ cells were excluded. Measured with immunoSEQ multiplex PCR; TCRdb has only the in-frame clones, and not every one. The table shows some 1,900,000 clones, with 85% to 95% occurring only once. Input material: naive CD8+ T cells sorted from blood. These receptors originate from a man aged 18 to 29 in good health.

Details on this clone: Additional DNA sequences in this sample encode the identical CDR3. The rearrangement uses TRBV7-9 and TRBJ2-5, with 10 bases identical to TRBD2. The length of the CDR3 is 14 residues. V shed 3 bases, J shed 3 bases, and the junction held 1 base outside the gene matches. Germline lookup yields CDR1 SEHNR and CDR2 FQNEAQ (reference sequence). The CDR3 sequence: CASSFLAGEETQYF. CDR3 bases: TGTGCCAGCAGCTTTCTAGCGGGGGAAGAGACCCAGTACTTC.

In DNA form, the CDR3 reads TGTGCCAGCAGTGAAGGCGGCGGCAGTGCCTACGAGCAGTACTTC. This codes for CASSEGGGSAYEQYF. The chain joins TRBV2 to TRBJ2-7; D not resolved. This CDR3 contains 15 residues. The V gene lost 1 base and the J gene lost 2 bases, with 12 bases spanning the gap. Germline CDR1 is SNHLY and CDR2 is FYNNEI.

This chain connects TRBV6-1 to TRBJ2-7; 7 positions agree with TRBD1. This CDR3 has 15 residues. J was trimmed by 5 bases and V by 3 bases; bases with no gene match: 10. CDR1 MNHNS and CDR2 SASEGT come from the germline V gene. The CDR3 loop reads CASSDYRGMENEQYF. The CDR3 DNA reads TGTGCCAGCAGTGACTACAGGGGAATGGAGAACGAGCAGTACTTC.

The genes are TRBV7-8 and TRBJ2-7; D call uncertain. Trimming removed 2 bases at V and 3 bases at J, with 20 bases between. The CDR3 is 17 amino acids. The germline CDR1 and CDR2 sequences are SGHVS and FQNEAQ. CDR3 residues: CASSLYGSPPDLYEQYF. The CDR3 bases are TGTGCCAGCAGCTTATATGGCTCCCCACCGGACCTCTACGAGCAGTACTTC.

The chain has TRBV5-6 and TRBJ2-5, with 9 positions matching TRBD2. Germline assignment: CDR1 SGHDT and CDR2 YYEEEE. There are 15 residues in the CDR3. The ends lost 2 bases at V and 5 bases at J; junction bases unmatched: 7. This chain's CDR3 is CASSLGGGARETQYF. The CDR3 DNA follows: TGTGCCAGCAGCTTAGGCGGGGGGGCCCGGGAGACCCAGTACTTC.

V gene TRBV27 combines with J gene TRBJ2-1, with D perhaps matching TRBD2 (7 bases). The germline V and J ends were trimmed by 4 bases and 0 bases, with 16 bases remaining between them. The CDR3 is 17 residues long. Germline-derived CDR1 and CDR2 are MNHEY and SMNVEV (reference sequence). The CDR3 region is CASSWGASGSSYNEQFF. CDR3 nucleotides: TGTGCCAGCAGTTGGGGGGCTAGCGGTAGCTCCTACAATGAGCAGTTCTTC.

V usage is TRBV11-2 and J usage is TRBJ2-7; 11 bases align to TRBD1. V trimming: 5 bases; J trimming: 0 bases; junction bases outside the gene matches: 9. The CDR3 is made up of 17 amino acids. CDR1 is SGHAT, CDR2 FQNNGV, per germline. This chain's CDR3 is CASSAGTGGPSSYEQYF. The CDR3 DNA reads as TGTGCCAGCAGCGCCGGGACAGGGGGACCCAGCTCCTACGAGCAGTACTTC.

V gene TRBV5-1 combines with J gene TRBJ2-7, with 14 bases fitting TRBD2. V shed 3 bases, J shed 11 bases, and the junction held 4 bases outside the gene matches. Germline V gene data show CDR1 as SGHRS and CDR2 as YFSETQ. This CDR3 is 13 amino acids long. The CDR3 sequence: CASSSGTSGSEYF. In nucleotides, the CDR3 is TGCGCCAGCAGCTCCGGGACTAGCGGGAGTGAGTACTTC.

The CDR3 DNA sequence: TGCGCCAGCAGCCAAGGTTCTGAAGGCAGTGATACCCAGTACTTC. It specifies CASSQGSEGSDTQYF. This rearrangement joins TRBV4-1 to TRBJ2-5; D is unresolved. Trimming shortened V by 1 base and J by 8 bases, and 17 bases separated the two germline ends. Germline V CDR1 and CDR2: MGHRA, YSYEKL. The CDR3 runs 15 residues.

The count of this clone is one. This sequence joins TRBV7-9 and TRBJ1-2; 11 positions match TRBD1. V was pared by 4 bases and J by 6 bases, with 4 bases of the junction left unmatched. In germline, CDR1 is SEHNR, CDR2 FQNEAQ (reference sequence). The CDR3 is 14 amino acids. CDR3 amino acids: CASSYGTGGHGYTF. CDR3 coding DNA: TGTGCCAGCAGCTACGGGACAGGGGGACATGGCTACACCTTC. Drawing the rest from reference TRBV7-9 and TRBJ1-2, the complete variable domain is DTGVSQNPRHKITKRGQNVTFRCDPISEHNRLYWYRQTLGQGPEFLTYFQNEAQLEKSRLLSDRFSAERPKGSFSTLEIQRTEQGDSAMYLCASSYGTGGHGYTFGSGTRLTVV.

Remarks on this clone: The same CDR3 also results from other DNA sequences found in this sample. DNA of the CDR3: TGTGCCATCAGTGAGGCCTACAATGAGCAGTTCTTC. Amino acids: CAISEAYNEQFF. V and J are TRBV10-3 and TRBJ2-1; D unresolved. From germline, CDR1 is ENHRY and CDR2 SYGVKD. V was pared by 2 bases and J by 2 bases, with 1 base between. This CDR3 has 12 amino acids.

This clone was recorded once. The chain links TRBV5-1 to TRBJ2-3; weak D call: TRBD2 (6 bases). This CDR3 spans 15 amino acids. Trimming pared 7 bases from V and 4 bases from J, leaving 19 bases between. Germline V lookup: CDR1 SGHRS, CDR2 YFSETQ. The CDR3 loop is CASSYFGGTSDTQYF. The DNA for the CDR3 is TGCGCCAGCTCCTATTTCGGGGGAACATCAGATACGCAGTATTTT.